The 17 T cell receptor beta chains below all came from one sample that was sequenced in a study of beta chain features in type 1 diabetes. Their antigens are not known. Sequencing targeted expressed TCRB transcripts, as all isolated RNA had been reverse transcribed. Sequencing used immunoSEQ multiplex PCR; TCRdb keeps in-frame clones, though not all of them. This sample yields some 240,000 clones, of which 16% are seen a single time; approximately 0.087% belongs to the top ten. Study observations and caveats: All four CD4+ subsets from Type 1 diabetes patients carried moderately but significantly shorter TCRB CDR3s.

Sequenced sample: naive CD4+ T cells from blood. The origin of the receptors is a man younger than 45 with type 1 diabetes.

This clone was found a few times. The CDR3 region has the DNA TGTGCCAGCAGTTACTCATTGCAAGAGACCCAGTACTTC. This codes for CASSYSLQETQYF. The chain carries TRBV6-5 and TRBJ2-5; D gene ambiguous. V gave up 0 bases and J gave up 2 bases, with 4 bases separating them. The CDR3 spans 13 residues. Germline V gene sequence: CDR1 MNHEY, CDR2 SVGAGI.

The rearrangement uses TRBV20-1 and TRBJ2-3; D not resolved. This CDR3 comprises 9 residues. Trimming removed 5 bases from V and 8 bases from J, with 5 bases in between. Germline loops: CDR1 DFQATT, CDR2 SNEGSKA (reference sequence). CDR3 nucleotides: TGCAGTGCTGGCGGTACGCAGTATTTT. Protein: CSAGGTQYF.

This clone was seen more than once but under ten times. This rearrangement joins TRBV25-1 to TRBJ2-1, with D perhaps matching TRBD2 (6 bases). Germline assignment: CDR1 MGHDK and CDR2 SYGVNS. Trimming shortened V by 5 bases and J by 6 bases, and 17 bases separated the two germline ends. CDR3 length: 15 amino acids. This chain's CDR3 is CASSPRDSFANEQFF. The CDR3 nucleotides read TGTGCCAGCAGTCCCCGGGACTCCTTTGCCAATGAGCAGTTCTTC.

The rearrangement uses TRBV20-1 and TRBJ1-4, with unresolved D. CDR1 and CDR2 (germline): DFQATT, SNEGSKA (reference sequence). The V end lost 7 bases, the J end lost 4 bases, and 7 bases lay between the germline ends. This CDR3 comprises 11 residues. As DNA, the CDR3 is TGCAGTGTACCGTATAATGAAAAACTGTTTTTT. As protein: CSVPYNEKLFF.

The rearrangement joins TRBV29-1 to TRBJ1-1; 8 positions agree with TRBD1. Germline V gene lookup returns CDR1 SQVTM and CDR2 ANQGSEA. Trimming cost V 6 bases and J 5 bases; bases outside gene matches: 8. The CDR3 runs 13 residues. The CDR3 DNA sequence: TGCAGCGTCGCCTGGACAGGGAGGACTGAAGCTTTCTTT. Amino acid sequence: CSVAWTGRTEAFF.

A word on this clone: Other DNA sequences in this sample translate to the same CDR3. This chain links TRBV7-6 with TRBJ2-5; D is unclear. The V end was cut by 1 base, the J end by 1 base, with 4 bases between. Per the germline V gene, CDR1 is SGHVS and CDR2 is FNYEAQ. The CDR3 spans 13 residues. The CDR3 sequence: CASSLGAQETQYF. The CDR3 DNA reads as TGTGCCAGCAGCTTAGGAGCCCAAGAGACCCAGTACTTC.

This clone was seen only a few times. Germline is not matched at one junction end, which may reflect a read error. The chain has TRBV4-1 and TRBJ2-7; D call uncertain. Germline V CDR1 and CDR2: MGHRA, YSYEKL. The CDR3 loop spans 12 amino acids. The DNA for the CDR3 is TGCGCCAGCAGCCCTTCGGGCCGCGAGGTTAAGTTC. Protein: CASSPSGREVKF.

The CDR3 loop is CASREGTSGTEEQYF. In nucleotides, the CDR3 is TGTGCCAGCAGGGAAGGGACTAGCGGGACTGAGGAGCAGTACTTC. The rearrangement joins TRBV7-9 to TRBJ2-7; TRBD2 agrees at 13 bases. With V trimmed by 6 bases and J by 7 bases, 9 bases remained unmatched. CDR1 and CDR2 from the germline V gene are SEHNR and FQNEAQ (reference sequence). The CDR3 sequence is 15 residues long.

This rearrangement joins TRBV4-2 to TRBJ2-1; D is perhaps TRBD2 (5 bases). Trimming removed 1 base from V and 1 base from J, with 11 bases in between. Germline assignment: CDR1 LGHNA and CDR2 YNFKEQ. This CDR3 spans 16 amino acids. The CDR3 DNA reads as TGTGCCAGCAGCCAAGGGACGGGAACTTCCTACAATGAGCAGTTCTTC. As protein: CASSQGTGTSYNEQFF.

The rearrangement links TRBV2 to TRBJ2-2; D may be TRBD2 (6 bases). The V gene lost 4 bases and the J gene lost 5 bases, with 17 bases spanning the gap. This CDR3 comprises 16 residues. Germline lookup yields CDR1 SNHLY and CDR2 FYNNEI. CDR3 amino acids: CASSVTGVTGTGELFF. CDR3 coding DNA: TGTGCCAGCAGTGTAACGGGAGTAACGGGTACCGGGGAGCTGTTTTTT.

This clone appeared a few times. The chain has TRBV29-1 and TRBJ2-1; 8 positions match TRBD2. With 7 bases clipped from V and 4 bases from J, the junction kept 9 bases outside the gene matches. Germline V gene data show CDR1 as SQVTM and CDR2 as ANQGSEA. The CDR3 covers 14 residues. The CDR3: CSGGLEREYNEQFF. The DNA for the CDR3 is TGCAGCGGGGGATTAGAGCGGGAGTACAATGAGCAGTTCTTC.

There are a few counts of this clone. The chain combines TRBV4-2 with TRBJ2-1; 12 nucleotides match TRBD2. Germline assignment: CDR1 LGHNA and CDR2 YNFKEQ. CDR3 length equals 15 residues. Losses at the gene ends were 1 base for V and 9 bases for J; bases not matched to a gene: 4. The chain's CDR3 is CASSQGLAGDVEQFF. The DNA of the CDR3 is TGTGCCAGCAGCCAAGGACTAGCGGGAGATGTTGAGCAGTTCTTC.

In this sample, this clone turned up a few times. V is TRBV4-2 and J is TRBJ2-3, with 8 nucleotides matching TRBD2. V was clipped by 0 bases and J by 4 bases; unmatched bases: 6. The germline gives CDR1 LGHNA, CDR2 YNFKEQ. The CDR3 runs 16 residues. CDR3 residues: CASSQELIGRADTQYF. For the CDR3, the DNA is TGTGCCAGCAGCCAAGAGTTAATCGGGAGGGCAGATACGCAGTATTTT.

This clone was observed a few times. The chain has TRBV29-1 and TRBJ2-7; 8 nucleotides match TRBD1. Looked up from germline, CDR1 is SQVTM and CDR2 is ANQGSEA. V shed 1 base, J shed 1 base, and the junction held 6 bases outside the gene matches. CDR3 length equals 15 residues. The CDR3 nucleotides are TGCAGCGTTGAAGGACAGGGGACGGTTTCCTACGAGCAGTACTTC. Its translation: CSVEGQGTVSYEQYF.

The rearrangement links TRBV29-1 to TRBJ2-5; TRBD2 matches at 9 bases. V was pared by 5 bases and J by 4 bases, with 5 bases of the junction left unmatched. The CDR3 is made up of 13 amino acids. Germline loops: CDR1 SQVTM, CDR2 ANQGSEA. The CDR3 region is CSVSQAGGETQYF. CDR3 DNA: TGCAGCGTTTCACAAGCGGGAGGAGAGACCCAGTACTTC.

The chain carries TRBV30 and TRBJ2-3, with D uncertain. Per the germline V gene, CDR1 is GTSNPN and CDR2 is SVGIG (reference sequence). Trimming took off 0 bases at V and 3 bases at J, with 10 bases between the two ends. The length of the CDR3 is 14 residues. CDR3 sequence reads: CAWSVQGLTDTQYF. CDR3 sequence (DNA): TGTGCCTGGAGTGTACAAGGCCTTACAGATACGCAGTATTTT. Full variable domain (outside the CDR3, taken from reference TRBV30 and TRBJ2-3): SQTIHQWPATLVQPVGSPLSLECTVEGTSNPNLYWYRQAAGRGLQLLFYSVGIGQISSEVPQNLSASRPQDRQFILSSKKLLLSDSGFYLCAWSVQGLTDTQYFGPGTRLTVL.

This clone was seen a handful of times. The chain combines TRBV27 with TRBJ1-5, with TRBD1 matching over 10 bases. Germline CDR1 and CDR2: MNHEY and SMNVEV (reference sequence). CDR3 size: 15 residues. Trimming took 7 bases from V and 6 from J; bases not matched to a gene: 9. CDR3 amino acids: CASTSTGGSSQPQHF. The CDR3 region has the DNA TGTGCCAGCACCTCGACAGGGGGCTCGAGTCAGCCCCAGCATTTT.